This T cell receptor beta chain was recorded in a study of T cells in women clearing cervical HPV infection (dated by TCRdb to about 2018). Some background on the complete study: The cases were about 23 women with histologically confirmed HPV16-related CIN3 or worse, and 2 of those women had invasive cancers. The 20 to 25 controls were women who cleared a single incident HPV16 infection within 12 months without developing precancer or cancer. Among cases, blood sampling came a median of approximately 150 days after lesion detection, with an interquartile range of roughly 85 to 220 days. Five blinded duplicates per group were added as quality controls, so that 60 or so samples were obtained: some 50 participants and roughly ten replicates. The exploratory proof-of-principle case-control study was nested within the Guanacaste HPV Natural History Study in Costa Rica and compared TCR repertoires across cervical HPV16 outcomes. Blood from cases was collected at the visit at which the lesion was first identified, whereas blood from controls was collected once infection was no longer detected. The parent cohort enrolled approximately 9,200 women aged 18 or older in Guanacaste, Costa Rica, during about 1992 to 1995 and followed them for more than 6 years. Cases had a median age of approximately 34 years and controls had a median age of around 40, with no significant differences in baseline characteristics. Cases were matched to controls by age within five years and by the year the sample was collected. HLA typing was available for only a few women, so HLA type could not be excluded as a confounder. What the research found in general, with its limitations: Because T-cell numbers per sample were unknown, differences in richness could reflect varying T-cell content rather than repertoire biology. The cross-sectional design could not show whether associations preceded infection or resulted from it; effector/memory subsets and HPV-specific T cells were not isolated. Cases had lower TRBV6-7 relative abundance than controls (approximately 0.11% versus 0.16%; Bonferroni P = 0.0008). By combining richness with V gene abundances, random forest classifiers separated cases from controls with an estimated AUC of roughly 0.8. Significantly higher TCR repertoire richness was observed in CIN3+ cases than in controls across sequencing depths, whereas no difference in evenness was found.

Its count unrecorded, this clone is medium-sized (0.01 to 0.1%) by frequency. The antigen this receptor binds is unknown. The read stops 3 residues short of the end of the CDR3; the missing end is completed from the germline J gene. Every participant had a single incident cervical HPV16 infection, and women with prevalent HPV16 infections were excluded. Cervical HPV DNA was detected with MY09/MY11 PCR, and genotyping was done by dot-blot hybridization. Approximately 16 mL of heparinized blood were centrifuged, and the buffy coat was split into aliquots, frozen at -30 degrees C, and then kept at -80 degrees C. Genomic DNA was extracted from buffy coat specimens using QIAGEN kits. TCR beta CDR3 regions were amplified by multiplex PCR from an average of roughly 1,200 ng genomic DNA per sample using the immunoSEQ assay. Primer bias was corrected in the assay by using a complete synthetic TCR repertoire to establish an amplification baseline. The amplicons were sequenced on the Illumina platform. On the study's bioinformatics: Sequence errors were corrected by clustering with frequency ratios and a modified nearest-neighbor algorithm, and the sequences were then analyzed in the immunoSEQ Analyzer using IMGT gene definitions. TCR richness and evenness were averaged over 20 rarefaction repeats at each rarefaction depth, excluding samples with fewer sequences than the depth. V, D and J gene relative abundances were compared between groups with Wilcoxon rank sum tests, applying FDR correction. An intraclass correlation of 95% to 97% for TCR richness and an average of around 76% across approximately 63 gene segments were obtained from the blinded duplicates. TCRdb mirrors the immuneACCESS table, restricted to in-frame sequences. Some clones are absent from its copies; in checked studies, under half trace to an unresolved V gene, and the reason for the others is unknown. V and J calls and clone size come straight from that table; D and trimming were deduced from the DNA. The table for this sample lists 18,000 or so clones. The ten largest clones take up 13% to 15% of the sample.

As encoded in the germline V gene, CDR1 is MRHNA while CDR2 is SNTAGT. The V and J ends are trimmed by 2 bases and 4 bases, leaving 14 bases between them. Including the terminal cysteine and phenylalanine, the CDR3 comprises 15 residues. Part of the CDR3 DNA is given, 36 bases translated from base 1. The origin of this receptor is a woman between 18 and 70 years old with a cervical HPV16 infection that either progressed to CIN3+ or cleared (not recorded which). The chain uses TRBV6-4 and TRBJ1-2; the D segment could be TRBD1, given 5 matching bases. Sample: blood buffy coat. The CDR3 bases that were read are TGTGCCAGCAGTGACACGCCACAGGCACTCTATGGC. Translated, this gives CASSDTPQALYG. The entire CDR3 sequence reads CASSDTPQALYGYTF.